This passage covers 29 T cell receptor beta chains from one sample sequenced in a study of long-term antiretroviral therapy in people with HIV. The authors ran the immunoSEQ assay, v3.0, at survey level. Generated by immunoSEQ multiplex PCR, the TCRdb table keeps only in-frame clones and is missing some. The profile covers fewer than 25,000 clones, with approximately 81% appearing a single time and 8.1% taken by the ten largest. The starting material was unsorted PBMCs, obtained at the start of antiretroviral therapy. These receptor sequences come from a man in his fifties with HIV.

This clone has only one observation. The chain joins TRBV6-6 to TRBJ2-1; 7 bases line up with TRBD1. Germline-derived CDR1 and CDR2 are MNHNY and SVGAGI (reference sequence). CDR3 length: 15 amino acids. The V and J ends lost 0 bases and 3 bases, in that order; junction bases with no gene match: 2. The CDR3 loop reads CASSYSAGGYNEQFF. CDR3 bases: TGTGCCAGCAGTTACTCGGCAGGGGGCTACAATGAGCAGTTCTTC.

The chain combines TRBV1 with TRBJ2-3; the table gives TRBD2 as D, unverified against the DNA. TRBV1 is a pseudogene. The CDR3 covers 16 residues. The CDR3 DNA follows: TGCACCAGCAGCCAAGCCGGCGGAGCTAGCACAGATACGCAGTATTTT. It yields the protein CTSSQAGGASTDTQYF.

The chain employs TRBV6-5 and TRBJ2-7; 7 nucleotides agree with TRBD2. There are 14 residues in the CDR3. The germline CDR1 and CDR2 sequences are MNHEY and SVGAGI. V lost 4 bases and J lost 1; bases outside the gene matches: 4. CDR3 nucleotide sequence: TGTGCCAGCAGTTCGGGACTACTTTCCTACGAGCAGTACTTC. Amino acid sequence: CASSSGLLSYEQYF.

This chain uses TRBV11-2 with TRBJ2-1, with 9 bases lining up with TRBD2. Germline V gene data show CDR1 as SGHAT and CDR2 as FQNNGV. V dropped 7 bases and J dropped 5; count of bases not matched to a gene: 9. CDR3 size: 15 residues. CDR3 amino acids: CASTPQLAGDNEQFF. The CDR3 coding sequence is TGTGCCAGCACCCCCCAACTAGCGGGCGACAATGAGCAGTTCTTC.

This sequence joins TRBV2 and TRBJ2-5; a possible D gene is TRBD2 (7 bases). The CDR3 has 14 amino acids. Trimming stripped 7 bases from V and 0 bases from J, with 12 bases between. CDR1 and CDR2 from the germline V gene are SNHLY and FYNNEI. CDR3 sequence reads: CASNEGGYQETQYF. CDR3 DNA: TGTGCCAGCAATGAGGGGGGGTACCAAGAGACCCAGTACTTC.

The V and J genes are TRBV11-2 and TRBJ2-7; 7 positions match TRBD1. The J segment lost 5 bases and the V segment lost 5 bases, leaving 9 bases of the junction unmatched. This CDR3 spans 14 amino acids. Germline CDR1 is SGHAT and CDR2 is FQNNGV. This CDR3 reads CASSGTVSSDEQYF. The CDR3, as DNA: TGTGCCAGCAGCGGGACAGTCTCGTCCGACGAGCAGTACTTC.

The chain couples TRBV4-1 to TRBJ2-7; 7 bases are shared with TRBD1. The germline V gene has CDR1 MGHRA and CDR2 YSYEKL. The CDR3 runs 15 residues. After removal of 0 bases from V and 3 bases from J, the junction contained 5 bases not matched to a gene. The CDR3, as DNA: TGCGCCAGCAGCCAAGAATGGGCAGGGGGCTACGAGCAGTACTTC. This translates into CASSQEWAGGYEQYF.

The chain couples TRBV6-5 to TRBJ2-7; D is ambiguous. The CDR3 sequence is 14 residues long. V dropped 0 bases and J dropped 9 bases, with 15 bases sitting between them. Germline CDR1 MNHEY, CDR2 SVGAGI. The CDR3 DNA reads TGTGCCAGCAGTTACTCGATCGGCGACGCCACGCAGTACTTC. Encoded protein: CASSYSIGDATQYF.

This clone was recorded a few times. The V call is TRBV5-4, the J call TRBJ1-3, with a weak D call TRBD1 (5 bases). Germline CDR1 is SGHNT and CDR2 is YYREEE (reference sequence). This CDR3 contains 14 residues. V lost 2 bases and J 0 bases, leaving 6 bases between the germline ends. This chain's CDR3 is CASSFDSSGNTIYF. The CDR3 DNA is TGTGCCAGCAGCTTTGACAGCTCTGGAAACACCATATATTTT.

The V call is TRBV7-2, the J call TRBJ2-3; D is unresolved. The CDR3 runs 13 residues. Trimming took off 2 bases at V and 3 bases at J, with 6 bases between the two ends. Per the germline V gene, CDR1 is SGHTA and CDR2 is FQGNSA. CDR3 amino acids: CASSLRITDTQYF. The CDR3 DNA sequence: TGTGCCAGCAGCTTACGGATAACAGATACGCAGTATTTT.

The genes are TRBV25-1 and TRBJ1-4, with TRBD1 matching over 7 bases. The CDR3 spans 14 residues. J was trimmed by 5 bases and V by 4 bases; bases with no gene match: 4. Per germline, CDR1 MGHDK and CDR2 SYGVNS. DNA for the CDR3: TGTGCCAGCAGTGTCTCGACAGGGAATGAAAAACTGTTTTTT. This encodes CASSVSTGNEKLFF.

The J gene is TRBJ2-7, the V gene TRBV19; D ambiguous. Germline CDR1 reads LNHDA; CDR2 reads SQIVND (reference sequence). The CDR3 is made up of 14 amino acids. V lost 3 bases to trimming and J lost 5 bases, with 14 bases between them. CDR3 in amino acids: CASSIWGSRNEQYF. CDR3 bases: TGTGCCAGTAGTATCTGGGGATCTCGGAACGAGCAGTACTTC.

The J gene is TRBJ1-2, the V gene TRBV7-9; D is unclear. CDR3 length equals 14 residues. Trimming removed 2 bases from V and 4 bases from J, with 11 bases in between. CDR1 is SEHNR, CDR2 FQNEAQ, per germline (reference sequence). CDR3: CASSLIAGGYGYTF. The DNA for the CDR3 is TGTGCCAGCAGCTTAATCGCGGGCGGCTATGGCTACACCTTC.

The V call is TRBV23-1, the J call TRBJ2-7; maybe TRBD2 (5 bases). TRBV23-1 is recorded as an ORF, its role being uncertain. The V gene lost 0 bases and the J gene lost 5 bases, with 14 bases spanning the gap. The CDR3 sequence is 15 residues long. The CDR3 coding sequence is TGCGCCAGCAGTCAATCTCAGAGGGCAGCCAACGAGCAGTACTTC. Translated: CASSQSQRAANEQYF.

V usage is TRBV7-9 and J usage is TRBJ2-1; 11 bases align to TRBD2. The V gene end was trimmed by 5 bases and the J gene end by 8 bases; junction bases not matched to a gene: 8. CDR3 length equals 15 residues. The germline CDR1 and CDR2 sequences are SEHNR and FQNEAQ (reference sequence). CDR3 sequence: CASSRLAGGGDEQFF. CDR3 nucleotides: TGTGCCAGCAGCCGTCTAGCGGGAGGAGGGGATGAGCAGTTCTTC.

Comment on this clone: A read error may produce the germline difference seen at one junction end. The rearrangement links TRBV7-7 to TRBJ2-5; 11 nucleotides agree with TRBD2. This CDR3 has 14 residues. Germline CDR1 SSHAT, CDR2 FNYEAQ (reference sequence). The CDR3 DNA reads TGTGCTAGCAGCTCACTAGCGGGGGAAGAGACCCAGTACTTC. Its translation: CASSSLAGEETQYF.

The chain recombines TRBV9 with TRBJ2-1, with 9 bases lining up with TRBD1. CDR3 length equals 16 residues. Germline CDR1 reads SGDLS; CDR2 reads YYNGEE. V gave up 2 bases and J gave up 0 bases; unmatched junction bases: 3. The CDR3 region is CASSVGTGSSYNEQFF. As DNA, the CDR3 is TGTGCCAGCAGCGTCGGGACAGGGAGCTCCTACAATGAGCAGTTCTTC.

This clone was observed once. This sequence joins TRBV27 and TRBJ2-7; D is ambiguous. CDR1 is MNHEY, CDR2 SMNVEV, per germline (reference sequence). The V end was cut by 0 bases, the J end by 2 bases, with 11 bases between. CDR3 size: 15 residues. This CDR3 reads CASSLSTDLPYEQYF. CDR3 DNA sequence: TGTGCCAGCAGTTTATCGACCGATTTACCCTACGAGCAGTACTTC.

The chain is built from TRBV5-4 and TRBJ2-1; D is uncertain. CDR3 size: 14 residues. Germline lookup yields CDR1 SGHNT and CDR2 YYREEE (reference sequence). The V end was cut by 0 bases, the J end by 1 base, with 5 bases between. The CDR3 region has the DNA TGTGCCAGCAGCTTGGTTGGGTCCTACAATGAGCAGTTCTTC. Translating it yields CASSLVGSYNEQFF. The entire variable domain, with the rest obtained from reference TRBV5-4 and TRBJ2-1, is as follows: ETGVTQSPTHLIKTRGQQVTLRCSSQSGHNTVSWYQQALGQGPQFIFQYYREEENGRGNFPPRFSGLQFPNYSSELNVNALELDDSALYLCASSLVGSYNEQFFGPGTRLTVL.

The rearrangement joins TRBV28 to TRBJ2-7, with 9 bases aligning to TRBD2. The germline CDR1 and CDR2 sequences are MDHEN and SYDVKM. V trimming: 6 bases; J trimming: 4 bases; junction bases outside the gene matches: 10. This CDR3 spans 15 amino acids. The CDR3 nucleotides are TGTGCCAGCAGACCTATAGCGGGAGCGGGGTACGAGCAGTACTTC. This gives the protein CASRPIAGAGYEQYF.

The chain couples TRBV6-5 to TRBJ1-4; D is possibly TRBD1 (5 bases). The CDR3 is 15 amino acids. Per germline, CDR1 MNHEY and CDR2 SVGAGI. With 0 bases removed from V and 3 bases from J, the gap between germline ends came to 8 bases. The CDR3, as DNA: TGTGCCAGCAGTTACTCGACAGCTTCTAATGAAAAACTGTTTTTT. Translated: CASSYSTASNEKLFF.

This rearrangement joins TRBV14 to TRBJ2-7; 13 bases match TRBD2. This CDR3 is 19 amino acids long. V lost 3 bases to trimming and J lost 0 bases; unmatched junction nucleotides: 11. Looked up from germline, CDR1 is SGHDN and CDR2 is FVKESK. The CDR3 sequence: CASSQLNPGTSGTSYEQYF. CDR3 DNA sequence: TGTGCCAGCAGCCAGTTAAACCCCGGGACTAGCGGGACCTCCTACGAGCAGTACTTC.

CDR3 residues: CSVEGREARTGELFF. The DNA of the CDR3 is TGCAGCGTTGAAGGTCGGGAGGCGCGGACCGGGGAGCTGTTTTTT. The J gene is TRBJ2-2, the V gene TRBV29-1, with 7 bases matching TRBD2. The CDR3 extends over 15 amino acids. Germline loops: CDR1 SQVTM, CDR2 ANQGSEA. V lost 1 base and J lost 5; bases outside the gene matches: 7.

The chain's CDR3 is CASSFRTSGVYNEQFF. CDR3 nucleotides: TGTGCCAGTAGTTTCCGGACTAGCGGGGTTTACAATGAGCAGTTCTTC. V gene TRBV19 combines with J gene TRBJ2-1; 12 bases line up with TRBD2. Germline loops: CDR1 LNHDA, CDR2 SQIVND (reference sequence). CDR3 length equals 16 residues. V shed 5 bases and J 4 bases; nucleotides not matched to a gene: 6.

V gene TRBV30 combines with J gene TRBJ2-1; 7 bases fit TRBD2. The V and J ends lost 2 bases and 3 bases, in that order; junction bases with no gene match: 10. Germline V gene data show CDR1 as GTSNPN and CDR2 as SVGIG (reference sequence). This CDR3 contains 16 residues. This chain's CDR3 is CAWSREAGKLYNEQFF. The CDR3 DNA sequence: TGTGCCTGGAGTCGGGAAGCGGGGAAGCTCTACAATGAGCAGTTCTTC.

The chain joins TRBV5-6 to TRBJ1-2, with D hard to call. Germline loops: CDR1 SGHDT, CDR2 YYEEEE. The CDR3 extends over 12 amino acids. The V and J ends lost 3 bases and 8 bases respectively, with 11 bases between them. CDR3: CASSSGLYGYTF. The CDR3 bases are TGTGCCAGCAGCTCGGGCCTCTACGGCTACACCTTC.

The rearrangement links TRBV2 to TRBJ2-1; D possibly uses TRBD1 or TRBD2 (5 bases each). With 3 bases removed from V and 9 bases from J, the gap between germline ends came to 15 bases. From germline, CDR1 is SNHLY and CDR2 FYNNEI. CDR3 length: 14 amino acids. As DNA, the CDR3 is TGTGCCAGCAGTGAGATGGGGGAGTATTTTGAGCAGTTCTTC. Translated, it gives CASSEMGEYFEQFF.

The V and J genes are TRBV18 and TRBJ1-1, with unresolved D. Per germline, CDR1 KGHSH and CDR2 LQKENI. CDR3 length: 14 amino acids. Trimming left V 0 bases short and J 1 base short, with 6 bases between. The CDR3 nucleotides read TGTGCCAGCTCACCACCGTCCGGGAACACTGAAGCTTTCTTT. This gives the protein CASSPPSGNTEAFF.

The chain links TRBV30 to TRBJ1-1, with D unresolved. The germline CDR1 and CDR2 sequences are GTSNPN and SVGIG (reference sequence). The CDR3 has 11 residues. The V end lost 5 bases, the J end lost 1 base, and 5 bases lay between the germline ends. This chain's CDR3 is CAWETNTEAFF. CDR3 sequence (DNA): TGTGCCTGGGAGACGAACACTGAAGCTTTCTTT.